This T cell receptor (beta chain) was recovered during a study of regulatory T cells in long-lasting Graves disease. CDR1 is PRHDT and CDR2 is FYEKMQ in the germline V gene (reference sequence). The V segment lost 3 bases and the J segment 3 bases; nucleotides outside the gene matches: 2. The CDR3 runs 13 residues. In this sample, this clonotype turned up many times. Time point here: newly diagnosed GD, antithyroid drugs for less than 3 months. After RNA was extracted from PBMCs, the TCR library was made from it. iRepertoire HTBI primers and Arm-PCR of CDR3 regions built TCR beta libraries. TCRdb itself ran the multiplex PCR reads through MiXCR, one entry per CDR3 protein. The sample has about 540,000 distinct CDR3 sequences, roughly 13% seen once. The sample was also reused in another study, on T cells in Graves' hyperthyroidism and ophthalmopathy. That source reports: Newly diagnosed patients aged 18 to 65 had hyperthyroidism of under 2 months' duration.

This TCR came from a man aged 25 to 45 with Graves disease. The sample was peripheral blood mononuclear cells (PBMCs), taken at new diagnosis, from a patient treated with antithyroid drugs. The V and J genes are TRBV13 and TRBJ2-7; TRBD1 aligns across 7 bases. This chain's CDR3 is CASSFHRGYEQYF. The DNA for the CDR3 is TGTGCCAGCAGCTTCCACAGGGGCTACGAGCAGTACTTC.